A selection of T cell receptor beta chains follows, all from one sample in a study of T cell changes during pregnancy in multiple sclerosis. The data were produced by immunoSEQ multiplex PCR, yet TCRdb's version contains in-frame clones alone and is incomplete. The sample has 79,000 or so clones, more than 80% seen once; the top ten hold around 0.22%. Sequenced here: CD4+ T cells from peripheral blood mononuclear cells, sampled before pregnancy. Receptor source: a female donor with multiple sclerosis, enrolled in a pregnancy study. Each CDR3 is given without its conserved first and last residue. The order of the fields is V gene, CDR3 protein.

V gene: TRBV5-1; CDR3 protein: ASSSTGTDYEQY
V gene: TRBV5-1; CDR3 protein: ASSLDRELSTDTQY
V gene: TRBV5-8; CDR3 protein: ASTLAGTGSYEQY
V gene: TRBV6-1; CDR3 protein: ASSERGGGAPRTGELF
V gene: TRBV2; CDR3 protein: ASSYYRDQPQH
V gene: TRBV29-1; CDR3 protein: SHSLAGGPSSYEQY
V gene: TRBV7-2; CDR3 protein: ASSLAGTATEAF
V gene: TRBV11-2; CDR3 protein: ASTPRGYEQF
V gene: TRBV7-2; CDR3 protein: ASSLEGGVTYEQY
V gene: TRBV19; CDR3 protein: ASSIVGGVPEAF
V gene: TRBV2; CDR3 protein: ASSEGAGPYEQY
V gene: TRBV19; CDR3 protein: ASRGTGTGYGYT
V gene: TRBV9; CDR3 protein: ASSVVAGGPVEQF
V gene: TRBV2; CDR3 protein: ASRDRDRGGEKLF
V gene: TRBV30; CDR3 protein: AWSGTGLEKLF
V gene: TRBV19; CDR3 protein: ASTRDRGPGYT
V gene: TRBV27; CDR3 protein: ASRTHSTGAVYEQY
V gene: TRBV6-1; CDR3 protein: ASSEDRRLF
V gene: TRBV21-1; CDR3 protein: ASSKGGPLFSQH
V gene: TRBV30; CDR3 protein: AWRYNEKLF
V gene: TRBV2; CDR3 protein: ASRRRDSNTEAF
V gene: TRBV6-6; CDR3 protein: ASKSGTSNYGYT
V gene: TRBV19; CDR3 protein: ASYGQGSYNEQF
V gene: TRBV19; CDR3 protein: ASSIDTLEYGYT
V gene: TRBV5-6; CDR3 protein: ASSNRAYEQY
V gene: TRBV5-4; CDR3 protein: ASSLSRTQTTDTQY
V gene: TRBV5-1; CDR3 protein: ASSLDGRGHTEAF
V gene: TRBV2; CDR3 protein: ASSRDRGPSPLH
V gene: TRBV5-4; CDR3 protein: ASSHYRGQGETQY
V gene: TRBV10-3; CDR3 protein: AITGGAFSEAF
V gene: TRBV4-1; CDR3 protein: ASSKRLADQETQY
V gene: TRBV6-1; CDR3 protein: ASCGGGGQPQH
V gene: TRBV27; CDR3 protein: ASSSPSGSFDNEQF
V gene: TRBV7-3; CDR3 protein: ASSSDSAVAGELF
V gene: TRBV4-1; CDR3 protein: ASSPDVIGGAKNIQY
V gene: TRBV28; CDR3 protein: ASSIGTGGGPTNEKLF
V gene: TRBV19; CDR3 protein: ASSRAGALDGYT
V gene: TRBV5-1; CDR3 protein: ASSPYRGIGTEAF
V gene: TRBV15; CDR3 protein: ATSRVLEFYGYT
V gene: TRBV2; CDR3 protein: ASSFSGGNTEAF
V gene: TRBV19; CDR3 protein: ASSALTGGTNTGELF
V gene: TRBV2; CDR3 protein: ASSDDRRETQY
V gene: TRBV27; CDR3 protein: ASSHRTGLSRYQETQY
V gene: TRBV5-1; CDR3 protein: ASSQGTENIQY
V gene: TRBV5-4; CDR3 protein: ASSSGGGANYGYT
V gene: TRBV5-1; CDR3 protein: ASREERGILGTDTQY
V gene: TRBV30; CDR3 protein: AWSVGGYGYT
V gene: TRBV28; CDR3 protein: ASSASYWTSGRSGYNEQF
V gene: TRBV5-6; CDR3 protein: ASSLTPGTIY
V gene: TRBV7-9; CDR3 protein: ASKGGAGGYT
V gene: TRBV15; CDR3 protein: ATSRARTGGEQY
V gene: TRBV5-4; CDR3 protein: ASSLEEAGPYEQY
V gene: TRBV6-6; CDR3 protein: ASSYARAGAF
V gene: TRBV28; CDR3 protein: ASSFPRQVARVNTYEQY
V gene: TRBV7-9; CDR3 protein: ASSPLGDRGGETQY
V gene: TRBV4-2; CDR3 protein: ASSQDLGGVTDTQY
V gene: TRBV28; CDR3 protein: ASSFNRGTEAF